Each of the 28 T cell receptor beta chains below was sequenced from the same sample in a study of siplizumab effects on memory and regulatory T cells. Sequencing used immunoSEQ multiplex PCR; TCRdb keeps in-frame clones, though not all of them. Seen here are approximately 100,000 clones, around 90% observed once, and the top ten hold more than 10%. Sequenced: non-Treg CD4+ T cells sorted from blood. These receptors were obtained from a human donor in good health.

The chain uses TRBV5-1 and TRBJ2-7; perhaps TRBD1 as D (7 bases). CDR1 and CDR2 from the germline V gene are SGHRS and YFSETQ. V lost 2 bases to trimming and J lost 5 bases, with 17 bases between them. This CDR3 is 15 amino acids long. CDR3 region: CASSFLQGGFNEQYF. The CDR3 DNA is TGCGCCAGCAGCTTCCTCCAGGGGGGCTTCAACGAGCAGTACTTC.

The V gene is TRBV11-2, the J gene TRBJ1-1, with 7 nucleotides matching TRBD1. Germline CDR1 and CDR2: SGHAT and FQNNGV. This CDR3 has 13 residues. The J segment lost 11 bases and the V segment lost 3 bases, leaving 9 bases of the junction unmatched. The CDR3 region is CASSFGQVQEAFF. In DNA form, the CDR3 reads TGTGCCAGCAGCTTCGGACAGGTACAGGAGGCTTTCTTT.

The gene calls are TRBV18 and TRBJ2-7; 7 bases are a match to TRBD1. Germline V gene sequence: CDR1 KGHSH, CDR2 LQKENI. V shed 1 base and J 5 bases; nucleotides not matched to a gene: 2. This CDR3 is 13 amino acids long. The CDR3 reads CASSPRQGNEQYF. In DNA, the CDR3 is TGTGCCAGCTCACCACGACAGGGCAACGAGCAGTACTTC.

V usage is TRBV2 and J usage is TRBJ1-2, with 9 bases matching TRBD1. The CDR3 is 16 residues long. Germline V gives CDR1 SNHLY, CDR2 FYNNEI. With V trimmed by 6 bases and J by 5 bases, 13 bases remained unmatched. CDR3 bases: TGTGCCAGCAGACAGGGGGCGTTACTTTGGTGGTATGGCTACACCTTC. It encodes CASRQGALLWWYGYTF.

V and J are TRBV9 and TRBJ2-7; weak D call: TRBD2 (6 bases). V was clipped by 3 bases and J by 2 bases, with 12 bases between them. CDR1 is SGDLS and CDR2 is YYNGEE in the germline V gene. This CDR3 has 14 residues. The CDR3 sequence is CASSARDSPYEQYF. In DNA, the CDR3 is TGTGCCAGCAGCGCCAGGGACTCCCCCTACGAGCAGTACTTC.

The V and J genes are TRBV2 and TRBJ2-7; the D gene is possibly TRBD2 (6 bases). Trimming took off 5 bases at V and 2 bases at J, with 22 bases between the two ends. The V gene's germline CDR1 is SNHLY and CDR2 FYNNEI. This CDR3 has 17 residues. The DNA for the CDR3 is TGTGCCAGCAGTACCTCGCGGGATTGGGACCAAACCTACGAGCAGTACTTC. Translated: CASSTSRDWDQTYEQYF.

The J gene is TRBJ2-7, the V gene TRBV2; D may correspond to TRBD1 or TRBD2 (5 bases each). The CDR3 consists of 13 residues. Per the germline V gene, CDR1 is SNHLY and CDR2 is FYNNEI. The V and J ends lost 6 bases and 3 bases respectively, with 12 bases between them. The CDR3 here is CASRAGTVYEQYF. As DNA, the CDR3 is TGTGCCAGCAGAGCCGGGACGGTCTACGAGCAGTACTTC.

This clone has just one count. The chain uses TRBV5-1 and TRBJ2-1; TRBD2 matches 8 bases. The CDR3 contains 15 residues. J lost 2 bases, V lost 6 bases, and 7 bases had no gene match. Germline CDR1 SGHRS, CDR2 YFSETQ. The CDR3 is CASTPTSAPYNEQFF. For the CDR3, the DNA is TGCGCCAGCACCCCGACTAGCGCCCCCTACAATGAGCAGTTCTTC.

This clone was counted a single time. The CDR3 DNA reads as TGTGCCAGCAGGCATGGTACGGTTGGACTAATCTATGGCTACACCTTC. It specifies CASRHGTVGLIYGYTF. The gene calls are TRBV5-6 and TRBJ1-2; D gene uncertain. The CDR3 consists of 16 residues. Per the germline V gene, CDR1 is SGHDT and CDR2 is YYEEEE. V lost 5 bases and J 4 bases, leaving 21 bases between the germline ends.

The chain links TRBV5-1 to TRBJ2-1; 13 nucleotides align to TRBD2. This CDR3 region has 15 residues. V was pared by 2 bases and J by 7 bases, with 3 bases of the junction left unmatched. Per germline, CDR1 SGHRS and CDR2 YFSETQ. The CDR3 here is CASSFRGLAGNEQFF. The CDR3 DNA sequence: TGCGCCAGCAGCTTCAGGGGACTAGCGGGAAATGAGCAGTTCTTC. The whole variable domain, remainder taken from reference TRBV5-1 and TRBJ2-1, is KAGVTQTPRYLIKTRGQQVTLSCSPISGHRSVSWYQQTPGQGLQFLFEYFSETQRNKGNFPGRFSGRQFSNSRSEMNVSTLELGDSALYLCASSFRGLAGNEQFFGPGTRLTVL.

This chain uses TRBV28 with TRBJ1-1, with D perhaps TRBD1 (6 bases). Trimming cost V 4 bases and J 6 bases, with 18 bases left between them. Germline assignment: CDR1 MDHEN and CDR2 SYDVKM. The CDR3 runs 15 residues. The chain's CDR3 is CASSSYATGPAEAFF. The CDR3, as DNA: TGTGCCAGCAGTTCGTATGCAACAGGGCCCGCTGAAGCTTTCTTT.

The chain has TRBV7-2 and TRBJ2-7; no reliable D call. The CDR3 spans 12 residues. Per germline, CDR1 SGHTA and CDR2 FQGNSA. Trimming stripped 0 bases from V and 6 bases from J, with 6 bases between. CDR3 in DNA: TGTGCCAGCAGCTTAGCTGGGGTCGAGCAGTACTTC. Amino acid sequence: CASSLAGVEQYF.

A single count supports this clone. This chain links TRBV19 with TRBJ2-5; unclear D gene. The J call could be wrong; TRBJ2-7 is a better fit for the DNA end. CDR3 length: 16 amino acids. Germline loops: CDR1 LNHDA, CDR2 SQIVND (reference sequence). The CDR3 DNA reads TGTGCCAGTAGTAGCTCCCTCTATAAGGAGAACTACGAGCAGTACTTC. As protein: CASSSSLYKENYEQYF.

CDR3 in amino acids: CATSRVTGGLYEQYF. The CDR3 DNA follows: TGTGCCACCAGCAGAGTTACAGGGGGCCTCTACGAGCAGTACTTC. This chain links TRBV15 with TRBJ2-7, with 9 bases lining up with TRBD1. There are 15 residues in the CDR3. Per germline, CDR1 LNHNV and CDR2 YYDKDF (reference sequence). The V and J ends lost 1 base and 3 bases, in that order; junction bases with no gene match: 4.

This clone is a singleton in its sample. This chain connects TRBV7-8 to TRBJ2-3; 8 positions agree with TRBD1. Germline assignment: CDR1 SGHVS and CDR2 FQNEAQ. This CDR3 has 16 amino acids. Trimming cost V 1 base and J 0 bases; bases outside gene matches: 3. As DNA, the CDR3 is TGTGCCAGCAGCTTAGGGACAGGGAGGAGCACAGATACGCAGTATTTT. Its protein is CASSLGTGRSTDTQYF.

CDR3 sequence reads: CASSDQTDTQYF. The CDR3 coding sequence is TGTGCCAGCAGTGATCAAACAGATACGCAGTATTTT. The V and J genes are TRBV6-1 and TRBJ2-3; no definite D call. The CDR3 contains 12 residues. Germline values: CDR1 MNHNS, CDR2 SASEGT. Trimming pared 3 bases from V and 3 bases from J, leaving 4 bases between.

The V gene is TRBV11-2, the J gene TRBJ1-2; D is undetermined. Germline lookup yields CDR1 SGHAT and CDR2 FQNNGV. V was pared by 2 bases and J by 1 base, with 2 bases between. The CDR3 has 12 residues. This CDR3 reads CASSLSNYGYTF. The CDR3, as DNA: TGTGCCAGCAGCTTAAGTAACTATGGCTACACCTTC.

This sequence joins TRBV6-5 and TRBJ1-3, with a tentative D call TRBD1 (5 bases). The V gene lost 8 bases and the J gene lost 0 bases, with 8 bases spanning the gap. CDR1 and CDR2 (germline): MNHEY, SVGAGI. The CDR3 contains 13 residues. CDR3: CASRGTSGNTIYF. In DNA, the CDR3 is TGTGCCAGCCGTGGGACCTCTGGAAACACCATATATTTT.

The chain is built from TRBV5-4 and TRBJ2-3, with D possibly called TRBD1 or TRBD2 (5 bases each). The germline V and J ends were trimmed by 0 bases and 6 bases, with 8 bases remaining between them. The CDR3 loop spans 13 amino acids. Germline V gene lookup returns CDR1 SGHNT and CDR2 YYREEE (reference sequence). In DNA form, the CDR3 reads TGTGCCAGCAGCTTGGGGGGGACGGATACGCAGTATTTT. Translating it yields CASSLGGTDTQYF.

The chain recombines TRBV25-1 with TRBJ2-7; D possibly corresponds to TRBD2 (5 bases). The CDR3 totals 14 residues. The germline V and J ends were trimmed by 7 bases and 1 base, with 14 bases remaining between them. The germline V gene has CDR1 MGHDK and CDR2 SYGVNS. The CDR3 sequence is CASKRDSGSYEQYF. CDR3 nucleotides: TGTGCCAGCAAACGGGATTCGGGGTCCTACGAGCAGTACTTC.

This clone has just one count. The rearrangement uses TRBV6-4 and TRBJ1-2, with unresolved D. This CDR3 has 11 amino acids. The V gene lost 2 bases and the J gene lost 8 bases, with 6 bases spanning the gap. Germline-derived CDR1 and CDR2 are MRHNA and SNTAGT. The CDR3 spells CASSDARGYTF. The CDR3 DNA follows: TGTGCCAGCAGTGACGCGCGGGGCTACACCTTC.

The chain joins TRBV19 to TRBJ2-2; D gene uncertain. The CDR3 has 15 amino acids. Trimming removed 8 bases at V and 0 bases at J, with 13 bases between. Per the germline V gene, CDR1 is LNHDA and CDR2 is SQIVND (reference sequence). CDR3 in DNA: TGTGCCAGTTCCTATTTTCGGGCGAACACCGGGGAGCTGTTTTTT. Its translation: CASSYFRANTGELFF.

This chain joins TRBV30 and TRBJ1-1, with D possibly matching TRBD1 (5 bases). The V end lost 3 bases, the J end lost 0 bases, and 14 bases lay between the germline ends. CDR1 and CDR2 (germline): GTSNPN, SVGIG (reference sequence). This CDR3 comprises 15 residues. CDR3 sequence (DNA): TGTGCCTGGAGAATGCATATGGACATGAACACTGAAGCTTTCTTT. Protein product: CAWRMHMDMNTEAFF.

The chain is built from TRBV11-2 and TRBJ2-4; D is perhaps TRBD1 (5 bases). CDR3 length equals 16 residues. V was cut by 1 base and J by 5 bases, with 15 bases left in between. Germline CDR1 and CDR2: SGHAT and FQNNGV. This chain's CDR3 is CASSLVPPRVENIQYF. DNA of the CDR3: TGTGCCAGCAGCTTAGTCCCACCCAGGGTCGAAAACATTCAGTACTTC.

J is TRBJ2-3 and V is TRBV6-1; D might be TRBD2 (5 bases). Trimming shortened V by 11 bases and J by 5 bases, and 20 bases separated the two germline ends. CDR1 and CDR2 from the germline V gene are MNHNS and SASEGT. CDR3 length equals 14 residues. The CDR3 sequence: CAGSRQSSGDTQYF. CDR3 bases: TGTGCCGGGAGTAGACAATCATCCGGAGATACGCAGTATTTT.

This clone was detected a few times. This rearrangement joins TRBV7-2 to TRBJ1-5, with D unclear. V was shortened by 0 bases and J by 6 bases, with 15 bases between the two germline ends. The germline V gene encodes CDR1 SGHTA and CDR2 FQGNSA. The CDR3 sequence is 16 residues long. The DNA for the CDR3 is TGTGCCAGCAGCTTAGCCGGGAAACCGGCTGGTCAGCCCCAGCATTTT. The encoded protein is CASSLAGKPAGQPQHF.

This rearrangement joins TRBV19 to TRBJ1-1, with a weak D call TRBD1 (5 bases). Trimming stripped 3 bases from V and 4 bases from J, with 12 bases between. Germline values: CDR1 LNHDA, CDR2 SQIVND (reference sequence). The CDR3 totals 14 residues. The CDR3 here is CASSMGRQGTEAFF. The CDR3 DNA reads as TGTGCCAGTAGTATGGGACGCCAAGGCACTGAAGCTTTCTTT.

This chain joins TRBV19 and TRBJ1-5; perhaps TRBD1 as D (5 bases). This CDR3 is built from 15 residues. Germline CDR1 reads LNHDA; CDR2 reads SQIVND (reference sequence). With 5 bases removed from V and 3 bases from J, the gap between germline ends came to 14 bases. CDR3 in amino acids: CASSQNGASNQPQHF. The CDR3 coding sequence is TGTGCCAGTAGTCAAAATGGGGCCTCCAATCAGCCCCAGCATTTT. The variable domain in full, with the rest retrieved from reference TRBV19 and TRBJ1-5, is DGGITQSPKYLFRKEGQNVTLSCEQNLNHDAMYWYRQDPGQGLRLIYYSQIVNDFQKGDIAEGYSVSREKKESFPLTVTSAQKNPTAFYLCASSQNGASNQPQHFGDGTRLSIL.